The 3 T cell receptor beta chains given below trace back to one sample, sequenced in a study of Ad26.COV2.S vaccination and SARS-CoV-2 variants. Libraries were prepared by immunoSEQ multiplex PCR; TCRdb keeps only in-frame clonotypes and omits some of them. The table has roughly 100,000 clones, about 78% seen once. The sample here was peripheral blood, taken after recovery from COVID-19. The receptors stem from a human donor who had recovered from COVID-19.

The chain employs TRBV5-1 and TRBJ2-3, with TRBD1 matching 9 bases. The V segment lost 7 bases and the J segment 4 bases; nucleotides outside the gene matches: 10. The CDR3 sequence is 15 residues long. The V gene's germline CDR1 is SGHRS and CDR2 YFSETQ. The CDR3 spells CASSTLQGASDTQYF. CDR3 coding DNA: TGCGCCAGCTCAACGCTACAGGGGGCGTCAGATACGCAGTATTTT. Variable domain in full (rest from reference TRBV5-1 and TRBJ2-3): KAGVTQTPRYLIKTRGQQVTLSCSPISGHRSVSWYQQTPGQGLQFLFEYFSETQRNKGNFPGRFSGRQFSNSRSEMNVSTLELGDSALYLCASSTLQGASDTQYFGPGTRLTVL.

The chain couples TRBV7-9 to TRBJ1-1; D ambiguous. This CDR3 region has 13 residues. The germline CDR1 and CDR2 sequences are SEHNR and FQNEAQ (reference sequence). Trimming took off 3 bases at V and 0 bases at J, with 5 bases between the two ends. The CDR3 loop reads CASSFSLNTEAFF. The CDR3 nucleotides are TGTGCCAGCAGCTTCTCCCTGAACACTGAAGCTTTCTTT.

V gene TRBV30 combines with J gene TRBJ2-3; 7 nucleotides agree with TRBD2. V gave up 0 bases and J gave up 1 base; unmatched junction bases: 1. Germline V gene sequence: CDR1 GTSNPN, CDR2 SVGIG (reference sequence). The CDR3 spans 14 residues. The CDR3: CAWSVGGGTDTQYF. In nucleotides, the CDR3 is TGTGCCTGGAGTGTGGGAGGGGGCACAGATACGCAGTATTTT.